Below, 5 T cell receptor beta chains from the same sample are listed, as sequenced in a study of blood T cells in healthy people across ages. The authors ran a second PCR of roughly 6 to 12 cycles using a sample-barcoded 5' primer and a J-beta primer mix. MiXCR, applied by TCRdb to the 5' RACE reads, yields one record per CDR3 protein. The sample has approximately 1.5 million distinct CDR3 sequences, about 45% seen once; the top ten hold approximately 4%. Sequenced input: blood. The receptors were sampled from a woman aged 18-29 years in good health.

The J gene is TRBJ1-1, the V gene TRBV12-3 or TRBV12-4, with D tentatively TRBD1 (5 bases). The germline V and J ends were trimmed by 7 bases and 4 bases, with 10 bases remaining between them. The CDR3 loop spans 12 amino acids. CDR3 protein: CASNLGATEAFF. The CDR3 region has the DNA TGTGCCAGCAACCTCGGGGCCACTGAAGCTTTCTTT.

This clonotype was observed a handful of times. The rearrangement uses TRBV6-1 and TRBJ2-5, with D perhaps assigned TRBD1 or TRBD2 (5 bases each). Germline-derived CDR1 and CDR2 are MNHNS and SASEGT. The CDR3 has 14 amino acids. Trimming cost V 6 bases and J 3 bases, with 14 bases left between them. This chain's CDR3 is CASRRRGVEETQYF. CDR3 sequence (DNA): TGTGCCAGCAGGAGACGAGGGGTTGAAGAGACCCAGTACTTC.

V usage is TRBV6-6 and J usage is TRBJ1-4; the D gene is possibly TRBD1 (6 bases). Germline CDR1 and CDR2: MNHNY and SVGAGI (reference sequence). Trimming stripped 0 bases from V and 4 bases from J, with 12 bases between. The CDR3 is 16 residues long. The CDR3 sequence: CASSYSSGGVNEKLFF. CDR3 sequence (DNA): TGTGCCAGCAGTTACTCGAGTGGGGGCGTTAATGAAAAACTGTTTTTT.

The chain recombines TRBV30 with TRBJ1-2, with D unresolved. CDR1 is GTSNPN, CDR2 SVGIG, per germline (reference sequence). The CDR3 is made up of 14 amino acids. V lost 2 bases to trimming and J lost 0 bases, with 10 bases between them. This CDR3 reads CAWSTRRANYGYTF. The CDR3 DNA reads as TGTGCCTGGAGTACCCGGCGGGCTAACTATGGCTACACCTTC.

This clonotype was observed once. A junction boundary mismatches the germline segment, possibly from a read error. The chain combines TRBV4-2 with TRBJ2-3, with unresolved D. CDR1 is LGHNA and CDR2 is YNFKEQ in the germline V gene. This CDR3 has 12 amino acids. The DNA of the CDR3 is TGTGCCAGCAGCCAAGTCACAGATACGCAGTGTTTT. The encoded protein is CASSQVTDTQCF.